These T cell receptor beta chains were read from a single sample in a study of blood T cell repertoires in COVID-19. Sequencing was performed with immunoSEQ multiplex PCR; in TCRdb, only in-frame clones are kept and a portion is missing. The sample lists 150,000 or so clones; roughly 80% were seen once. Sequencing was done on a sample of peripheral blood. Receptor source: a woman aged 70 to 79 with COVID-19, enrolled during active disease. Both conserved end residues are part of each CDR3. D genes are given only for firm matches. Size is stated for part of the rows, as once, few or many counts, or as a class when the clone is expanded.

TGTGCCAGTAGTGGCAGGGGCTATAATTCACCCCTCCACTTT | CASSGRGYNSPLHF | . | TRBV19 | . | TRBJ1-6
TGTGCCAGCTCGCAGACCAGGGGGCTAGACTACGAGCAGTACTTC | CASSQTRGLDYEQYF | TRBD1 | TRBV18 | . | TRBJ2-7
TGTGCCAGCAGTGACAGGTTCGGCTCTGGAAACACCATATATTTT | CASSDRFGSGNTIYF | . | TRBV6-1 | once | TRBJ1-3
TGTGCCAGCAGCTCTCCGGGGGGGGACCCTAGCAATCAGCCCCAGCATTTT | CASSSPGGDPSNQPQHF | . | TRBV12-1 | . | TRBJ1-5
TGTGCCAGCAGCTTAACCCCGAGCGGGGGGGTCTGGGTCAATGAGCAGTTCTTC | CASSLTPSGGVWVNEQFF | TRBD2 | TRBV7-6 | . | TRBJ2-1
TGTGCCAGCAGCTTGCAGGGGGCGGATACTACTAACTATGGCTACACCTTC | CASSLQGADTTNYGYTF | TRBD1 | TRBV5-4 | once | TRBJ1-2
TGCAGCGTTGAAGGAGTTGCAACTAATGAAAAACTGTTTTTT | CSVEGVATNEKLFF | . | TRBV29-1 | once | TRBJ1-4
TGCGCCAGCAGCTCGGGACAGGGGGCCTACGAGCAGTACTTC | CASSSGQGAYEQYF | TRBD1 | TRBV5-1 | . | TRBJ2-7
TGTGCCAGCGCAGTTACTAACTATGGCTACACCTTC | CASAVTNYGYTF | . | TRBV19 | . | TRBJ1-2
TGTGCCAGCAGTTGGGGGGACAGGAACACCGGGGAGCTGTTTTTT | CASSWGDRNTGELFF | . | TRBV6-2/TRBV6-3 | medium-sized | TRBJ2-2
TGCAGCGTTCTACAGTACACTGAAGCTTTCTTT | CSVLQYTEAFF | . | TRBV29-1 | once | TRBJ1-1
TGTGCCTGGTATGACAGGGGGCGTTATAATTCACCCCTCCACTTT | CAWYDRGRYNSPLHF | TRBD1 | TRBV30 | . | TRBJ1-6
TGTGCCAGCAGAACTCCCGGACAGGGGGACAGTTCACCCCTCCACTTT | CASRTPGQGDSSPLHF | TRBD1 | TRBV25-1 | . | TRBJ1-6
TGTGCCAGCAGTGAAGCCGGCGGAAAAGCTTTCTTT | CASSEAGGKAFF | . | TRBV6-1 | . | TRBJ1-1
TGTGCCAGCAGTTCGGGACAGGGCGTACAGTACTTC | CASSSGQGVQYF | TRBD1 | TRBV28 | . | TRBJ2-7
TGTGCCAGTAGTATACGGTGGACCGGGGAGCTGTTTTTT | CASSIRWTGELFF | . | TRBV19 | . | TRBJ2-2
TGCGCCAGCAGCCCTGAAGGACAGGGGCCGAGGGATGGCTACACCTTC | CASSPEGQGPRDGYTF | TRBD1 | TRBV5-1 | few | TRBJ1-2
TGTGCCACCAGCAGGGACGTCTGGTCGGGGACTGAAGCTTTCTTT | CATSRDVWSGTEAFF | . | TRBV15 | . | TRBJ1-1
TGTGCCAGCGGGGGACAGGGGGAGACCCAGTACTTC | CASGGQGETQYF | TRBD1 | TRBV5-4 | . | TRBJ2-5
TGTGCCAGCAGCCAAGACAGGGGTAGCACAGATACGCAGTATTTT | CASSQDRGSTDTQYF | TRBD1 | TRBV6-4 | . | TRBJ2-3